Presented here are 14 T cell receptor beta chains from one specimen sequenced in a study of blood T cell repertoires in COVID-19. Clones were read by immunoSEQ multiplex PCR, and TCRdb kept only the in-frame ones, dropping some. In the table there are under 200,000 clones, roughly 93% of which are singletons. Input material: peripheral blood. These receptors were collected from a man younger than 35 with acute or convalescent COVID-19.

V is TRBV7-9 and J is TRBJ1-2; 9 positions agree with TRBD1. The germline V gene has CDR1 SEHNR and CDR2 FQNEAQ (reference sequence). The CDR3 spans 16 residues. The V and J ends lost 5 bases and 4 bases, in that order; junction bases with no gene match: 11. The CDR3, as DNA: TGTGCCAGCAGCCTATCCGGGACAGGGATGATCTATGGCTACACCTTC. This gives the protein CASSLSGTGMIYGYTF.

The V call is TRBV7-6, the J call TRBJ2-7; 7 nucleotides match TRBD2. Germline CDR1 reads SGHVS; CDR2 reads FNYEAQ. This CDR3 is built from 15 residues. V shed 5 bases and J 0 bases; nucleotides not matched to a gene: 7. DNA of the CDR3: TGTGCCAGCAGCGCCTCCGGGACTACCTCCTACGAGCAGTACTTC. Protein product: CASSASGTTSYEQYF.

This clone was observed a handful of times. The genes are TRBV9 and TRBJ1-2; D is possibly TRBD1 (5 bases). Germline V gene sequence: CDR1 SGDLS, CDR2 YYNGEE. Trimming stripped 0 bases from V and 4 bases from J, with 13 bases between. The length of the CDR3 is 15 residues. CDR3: CASSVGGQQAYGYTF. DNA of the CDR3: TGTGCCAGCAGCGTAGGCGGACAACAGGCCTATGGCTACACCTTC. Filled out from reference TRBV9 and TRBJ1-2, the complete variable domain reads DSGVTQTPKHLITATGQRVTLRCSPRSGDLSVYWYQQSLDQGLQFLIQYYNGEERAKGNILERFSAQQFPDLHSELNLSSLELGDSALYFCASSVGGQQAYGYTFGSGTRLTVV.

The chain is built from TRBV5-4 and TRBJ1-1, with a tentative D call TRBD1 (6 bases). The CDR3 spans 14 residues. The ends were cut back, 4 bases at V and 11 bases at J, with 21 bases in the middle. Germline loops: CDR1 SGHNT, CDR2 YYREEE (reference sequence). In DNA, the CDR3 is TGTGCCAGCAGCGATCACTGGCAGGGGATGTCGGCTTTCTTT. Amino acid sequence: CASSDHWQGMSAFF.

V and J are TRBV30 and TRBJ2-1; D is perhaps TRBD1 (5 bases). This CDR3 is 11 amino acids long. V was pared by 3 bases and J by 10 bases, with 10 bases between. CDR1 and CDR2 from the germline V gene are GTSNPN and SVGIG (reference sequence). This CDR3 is CAWSDRQEQFF. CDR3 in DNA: TGTGCCTGGAGCGACCGACAGGAGCAGTTCTTC.

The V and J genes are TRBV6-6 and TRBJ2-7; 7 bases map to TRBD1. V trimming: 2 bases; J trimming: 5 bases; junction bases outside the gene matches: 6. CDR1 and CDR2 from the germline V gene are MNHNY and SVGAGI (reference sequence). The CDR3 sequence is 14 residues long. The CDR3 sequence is CASSYPNTGDEQYF. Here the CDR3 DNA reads TGTGCCAGCAGTTACCCAAATACAGGGGACGAGCAGTACTTC.

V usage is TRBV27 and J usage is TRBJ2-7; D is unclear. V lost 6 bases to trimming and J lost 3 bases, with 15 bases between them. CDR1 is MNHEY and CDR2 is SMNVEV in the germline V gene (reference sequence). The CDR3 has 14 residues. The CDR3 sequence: CASRMRNRIYEQYF. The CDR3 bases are TGTGCCAGCAGAATGCGTAACAGAATCTACGAGCAGTACTTC.

DNA of the CDR3: TGTGCCAGCAGTTACTCGACTGGCGGGAGGGCTCGAGAGCAGTTCTTC. This translates into CASSYSTGGRAREQFF. The V and J genes are TRBV6-2 or TRBV6-3 and TRBJ2-1; 9 bases map to TRBD2. Germline V gene data show CDR1 as MNHEY and CDR2 as SVGEGT. The CDR3 length is 16 residues. V lost 0 bases to trimming and J lost 10 bases; unmatched junction nucleotides: 10.

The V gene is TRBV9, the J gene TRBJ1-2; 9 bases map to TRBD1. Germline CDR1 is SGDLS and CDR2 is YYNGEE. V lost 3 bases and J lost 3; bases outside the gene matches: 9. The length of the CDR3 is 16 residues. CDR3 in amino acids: CASSAEGGQGYYGYTF. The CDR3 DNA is TGTGCCAGCAGCGCTGAGGGGGGACAGGGATACTATGGCTACACCTTC.

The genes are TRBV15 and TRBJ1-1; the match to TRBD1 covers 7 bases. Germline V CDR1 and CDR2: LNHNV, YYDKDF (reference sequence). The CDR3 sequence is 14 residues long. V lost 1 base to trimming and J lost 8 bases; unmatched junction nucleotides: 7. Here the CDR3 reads CATSRVGTAVEAFF. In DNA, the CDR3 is TGTGCCACCAGCAGAGTTGGGACAGCAGTAGAAGCTTTCTTT.

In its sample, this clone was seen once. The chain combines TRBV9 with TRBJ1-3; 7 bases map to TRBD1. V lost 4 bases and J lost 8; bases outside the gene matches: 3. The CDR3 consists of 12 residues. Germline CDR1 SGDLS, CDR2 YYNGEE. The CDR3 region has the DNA TGTGCCAGCAGCCTTACAGGGGACACCATATATTTT. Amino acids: CASSLTGDTIYF.

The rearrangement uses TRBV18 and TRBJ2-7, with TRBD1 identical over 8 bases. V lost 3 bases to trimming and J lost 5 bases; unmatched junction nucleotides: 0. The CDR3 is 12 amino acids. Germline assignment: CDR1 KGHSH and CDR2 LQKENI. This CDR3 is CASSPTGDEQYF. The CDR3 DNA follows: TGTGCCAGCTCACCGACAGGGGACGAGCAGTACTTC.

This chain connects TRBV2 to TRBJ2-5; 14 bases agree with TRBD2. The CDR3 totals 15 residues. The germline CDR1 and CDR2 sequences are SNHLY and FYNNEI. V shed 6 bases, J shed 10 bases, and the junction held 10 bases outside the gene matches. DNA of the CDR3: TGTGCCAGCAGCCTGGGACTAGCGGGGGCCAGGGGCCAGTACTTC. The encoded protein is CASSLGLAGARGQYF.

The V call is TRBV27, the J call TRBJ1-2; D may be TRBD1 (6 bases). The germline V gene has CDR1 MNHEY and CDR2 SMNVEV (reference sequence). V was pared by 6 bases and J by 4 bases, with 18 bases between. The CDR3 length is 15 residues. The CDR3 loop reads CASRTSLQGFYGYTF. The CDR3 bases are TGTGCCAGCAGAACTTCCCTCCAGGGGTTCTATGGCTACACCTTC.